This T cell receptor beta chain was obtained from a study of blood T cells in healthy people across ages. Study at large: Per every two T cells, about one barcoded beta molecule was captured by template switching. Study-level results: Any conclusive comparison of naive versus antigen-experienced cells was prevented by using unsorted PBMCs.

A remark on this clonotype: Its antigen remains unidentified.

The V gene's germline CDR1 is LGHDT and CDR2 YNNKEL (reference sequence). The CDR3 runs to 16 residues. The authors ran a second PCR of roughly 6 to 12 cycles using a sample-barcoded 5' primer and a J-beta primer mix. TCRdb used MiXCR to reprocess the 5' RACE reads, holding one entry per CDR3 protein. The sample lists more than 650,000 distinct CDR3 sequences, approximately 21% occurring once. This clonotype was sampled from a man in his sixties or seventies in good health. The J gene is TRBJ2-1, the V gene TRBV3-1; D remains unclear. Near its end, the DNA agrees better with TRBJ2-7, so the J call may be wrong. The sequenced material came from blood. CDR3 bases: TGTGCCAGCAGCCAACGCACGGGCGTCGGGTTTGCCGAGCAGTACTTC. Protein sequence: CASSQRTGVGFAEQYF.